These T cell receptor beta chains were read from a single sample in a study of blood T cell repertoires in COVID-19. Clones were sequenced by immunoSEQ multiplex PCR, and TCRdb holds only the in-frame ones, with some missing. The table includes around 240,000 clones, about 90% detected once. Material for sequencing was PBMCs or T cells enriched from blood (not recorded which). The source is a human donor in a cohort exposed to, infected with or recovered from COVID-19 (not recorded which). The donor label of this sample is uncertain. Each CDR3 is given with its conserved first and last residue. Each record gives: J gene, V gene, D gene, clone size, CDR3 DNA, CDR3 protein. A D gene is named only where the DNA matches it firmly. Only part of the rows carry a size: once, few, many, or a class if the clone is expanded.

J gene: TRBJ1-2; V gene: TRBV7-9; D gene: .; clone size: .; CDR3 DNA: TGTGCCAGCACCAAAGTCAGGGGTGGCTATGGCTACACCTTC; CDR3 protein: CASTKVRGGYGYTF
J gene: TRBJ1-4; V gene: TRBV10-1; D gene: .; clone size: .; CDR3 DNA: TGCGCCAGCAGTGGTGGCCTTAATGAAAAACTGTTTTTT; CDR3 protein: CASSGGLNEKLFF
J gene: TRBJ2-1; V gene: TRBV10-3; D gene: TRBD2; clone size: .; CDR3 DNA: TGTGCCATCAGTGAAGTCACTAGCGGGGGAGGTGAGCAGTTCTTC; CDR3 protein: CAISEVTSGGGEQFF
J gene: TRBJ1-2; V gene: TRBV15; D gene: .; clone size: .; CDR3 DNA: TGTGCCACCAGCAGAGATCGGGGAGTGAACTATGGCTACACCTTC; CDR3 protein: CATSRDRGVNYGYTF
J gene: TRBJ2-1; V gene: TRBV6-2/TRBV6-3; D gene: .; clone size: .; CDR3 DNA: TGTGCCAGCAGTTACGAGGCATACAATGAGCAGTTCTTC; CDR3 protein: CASSYEAYNEQFF
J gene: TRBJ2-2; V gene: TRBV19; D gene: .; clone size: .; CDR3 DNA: TGTGCCAGTAGTACCGGGACTCCCGGGGAGCTGTTTTTT; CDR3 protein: CASSTGTPGELFF
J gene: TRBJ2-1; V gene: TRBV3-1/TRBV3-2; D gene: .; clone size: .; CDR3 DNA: TGTGCCAGCAGCCAAGAGCAGGGGCCGGTTGAGCAGTTCTTC; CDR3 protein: CASSQEQGPVEQFF
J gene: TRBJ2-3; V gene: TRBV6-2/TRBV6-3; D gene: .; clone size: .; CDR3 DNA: TGTGCCAGCAGTTGGGACTCCCCGAGGGCGTATACGCAGTATTTT; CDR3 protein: CASSWDSPRAYTQYF
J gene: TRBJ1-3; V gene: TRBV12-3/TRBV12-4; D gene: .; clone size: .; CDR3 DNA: TGTGCCAGCAGTTTAAACTATAGGAACACCATATATTTT; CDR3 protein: CASSLNYRNTIYF
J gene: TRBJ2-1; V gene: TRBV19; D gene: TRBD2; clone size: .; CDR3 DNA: TGTGCCAGTAGTATCCGGACTAGCGGGGCAACCTACAATGAGCAGTTCTTC; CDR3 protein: CASSIRTSGATYNEQFF
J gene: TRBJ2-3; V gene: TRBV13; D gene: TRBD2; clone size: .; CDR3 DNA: TGTGCCAGCAGCTTAATGGCGGGGGGGCCGAACACAGATACGCAGTATTTT; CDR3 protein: CASSLMAGGPNTDTQYF
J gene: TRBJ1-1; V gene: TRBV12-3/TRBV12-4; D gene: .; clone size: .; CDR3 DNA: TGTGCCAGCAGCTTTGCAGAATCGGGAGCTTTCTTT; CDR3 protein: CASSFAESGAFF
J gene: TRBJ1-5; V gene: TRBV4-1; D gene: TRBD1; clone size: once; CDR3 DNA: TGCGCCAGCAGCCCTGCTGGACAGGGAGGCAATCAGCCCCAGCATTTT; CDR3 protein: CASSPAGQGGNQPQHF
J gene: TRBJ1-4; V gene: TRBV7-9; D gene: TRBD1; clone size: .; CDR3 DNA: TGTGCCAGCAGCTCGACAGGGGGAAGAGAAAAACTGTTTTTT; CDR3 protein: CASSSTGGREKLFF
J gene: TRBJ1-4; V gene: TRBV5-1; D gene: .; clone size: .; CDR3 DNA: TGCGCCAGCAGCTTTAGGCAACCCAGGGATGAAAAACTGTTTTTT; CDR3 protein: CASSFRQPRDEKLFF
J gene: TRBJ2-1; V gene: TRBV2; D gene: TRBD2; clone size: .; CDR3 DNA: TGTGCCAGCTTCGGACTAGCGGGGGTAGGCGAGCAGTTCTTC; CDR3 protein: CASFGLAGVGEQFF
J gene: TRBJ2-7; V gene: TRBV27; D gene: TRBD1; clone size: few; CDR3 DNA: TGTGCCAGTATCCGGGACAGTCAATACGAGCAGTACTTC; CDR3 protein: CASIRDSQYEQYF
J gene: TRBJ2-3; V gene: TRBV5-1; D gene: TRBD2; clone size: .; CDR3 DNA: TGCGCCAGCAGCTTACCGGGACTAGCACATGCAGATACGCAGTATTTT; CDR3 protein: CASSLPGLAHADTQYF
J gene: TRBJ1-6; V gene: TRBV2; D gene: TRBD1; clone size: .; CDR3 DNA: TGTGCCAGCCGAATCCCAGGGGGCGCGGAAAATTCACCCCTCCACTTT; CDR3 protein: CASRIPGGAENSPLHF
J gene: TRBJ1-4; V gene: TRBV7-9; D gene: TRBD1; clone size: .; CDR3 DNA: TGTGCCAGCAGCTTGGGGACAGGCCATGAAAAACTGTTTTTT; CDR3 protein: CASSLGTGHEKLFF
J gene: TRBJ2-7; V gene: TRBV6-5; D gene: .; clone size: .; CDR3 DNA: TGTGCCAGCGGGGCCCCCTCCTACGAGCAGTACTTC; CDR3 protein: CASGAPSYEQYF
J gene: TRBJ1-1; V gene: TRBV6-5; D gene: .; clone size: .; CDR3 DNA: TGTGCCAGCAGTACTGGGGGGGGCATGAACACTGAAGCTTTCTTT; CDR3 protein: CASSTGGGMNTEAFF
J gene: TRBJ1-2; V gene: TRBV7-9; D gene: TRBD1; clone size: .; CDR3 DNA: TGTGCCAGCAGCCCGGGACAGGAGAACTATGGCTACACCTTC; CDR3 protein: CASSPGQENYGYTF
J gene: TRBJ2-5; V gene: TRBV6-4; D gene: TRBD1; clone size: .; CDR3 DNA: TGTGCCAGCAGTGGCCCGACAGGGGTAATTGAGACCCAGTACTTC; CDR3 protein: CASSGPTGVIETQYF
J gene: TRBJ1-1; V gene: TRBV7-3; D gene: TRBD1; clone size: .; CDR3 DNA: TGTGCCAGCAGCGCGGGATACAGGGGGCGGAACACTGAAGCTTTCTTT; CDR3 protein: CASSAGYRGRNTEAFF
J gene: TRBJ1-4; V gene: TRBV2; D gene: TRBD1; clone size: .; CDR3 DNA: TGTGCCAGCACCCCTGGGGGACAGGGAGGTGAAAAACTGTTTTTT; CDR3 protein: CASTPGGQGGEKLFF
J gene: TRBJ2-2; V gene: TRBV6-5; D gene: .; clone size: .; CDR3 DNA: TGTGCCAGCAGTTACGCGATTACCAACACCGGGGAGCTGTTTTTT; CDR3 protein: CASSYAITNTGELFF
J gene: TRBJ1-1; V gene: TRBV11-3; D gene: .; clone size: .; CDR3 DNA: TGTGCCAGGTCCGAGGGTGGGGGCCACACTGAAGCTTTCTTT; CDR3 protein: CARSEGGGHTEAFF
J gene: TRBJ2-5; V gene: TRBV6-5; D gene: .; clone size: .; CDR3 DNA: TGTGCCAGCGCCCAACAGGGAGGGGACCAAGAGACCCAGTACTTC; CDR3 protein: CASAQQGGDQETQYF